These 4 T cell receptor beta chains were all obtained from the same sample, sequenced in a study of blood T cell repertoires in COVID-19. Libraries were prepared by immunoSEQ multiplex PCR; TCRdb keeps only in-frame clonotypes and omits some of them. The sample lists roughly 250,000 clones; about 80% were seen once. The sample comprised peripheral blood. These TCRs come from an elderly woman with acute or convalescent COVID-19.

The rearrangement joins TRBV28 to TRBJ1-1; possibly TRBD1 for D (6 bases). Looked up from germline, CDR1 is MDHEN and CDR2 is SYDVKM. With 11 bases removed from V and 0 bases from J, the gap between germline ends came to 22 bases. CDR3 size: 16 residues. CDR3 sequence: CAAERRTGWVNTEAFF. CDR3 nucleotide sequence: TGTGCCGCCGAGCGACGCACAGGGTGGGTGAACACTGAAGCTTTCTTT.

The genes are TRBV3-1 (or the pseudogene TRBV3-2) and TRBJ1-1; D is unresolved. Trimming stripped 0 bases from V and 4 bases from J, with 15 bases between. This CDR3 comprises 16 residues. The germline V gene encodes CDR1 LGHDT and CDR2 YNNKEL (reference sequence). The CDR3 sequence is CASSQDSGIIGTEAFF. DNA of the CDR3: TGTGCCAGCAGCCAAGATTCGGGGATTATTGGCACTGAAGCTTTCTTT.

The V call is TRBV27, the J call TRBJ2-7; 10 bases fit TRBD1. The ends lost 3 bases at V and 5 bases at J; junction bases unmatched: 7. The CDR3 runs to 15 residues. The V gene's germline CDR1 is MNHEY and CDR2 SMNVEV (reference sequence). CDR3 sequence: CASSFQRQGANEQYF. The CDR3 nucleotides read TGTGCCAGCAGTTTCCAGAGACAGGGGGCGAACGAGCAGTACTTC.

CDR3 sequence (DNA): TGCGCCAGCAGCTTGAGGCCCGCCAGGCTGGCAACTAATGAAAAACTGTTTTTT. Translation gives CASSLRPARLATNEKLFF. The chain has TRBV5-1 and TRBJ1-4; D is unresolved. V was clipped by 1 base and J by 0 bases, with 16 bases between them. Per germline, CDR1 SGHRS and CDR2 YFSETQ. The CDR3 sequence is 18 residues long.